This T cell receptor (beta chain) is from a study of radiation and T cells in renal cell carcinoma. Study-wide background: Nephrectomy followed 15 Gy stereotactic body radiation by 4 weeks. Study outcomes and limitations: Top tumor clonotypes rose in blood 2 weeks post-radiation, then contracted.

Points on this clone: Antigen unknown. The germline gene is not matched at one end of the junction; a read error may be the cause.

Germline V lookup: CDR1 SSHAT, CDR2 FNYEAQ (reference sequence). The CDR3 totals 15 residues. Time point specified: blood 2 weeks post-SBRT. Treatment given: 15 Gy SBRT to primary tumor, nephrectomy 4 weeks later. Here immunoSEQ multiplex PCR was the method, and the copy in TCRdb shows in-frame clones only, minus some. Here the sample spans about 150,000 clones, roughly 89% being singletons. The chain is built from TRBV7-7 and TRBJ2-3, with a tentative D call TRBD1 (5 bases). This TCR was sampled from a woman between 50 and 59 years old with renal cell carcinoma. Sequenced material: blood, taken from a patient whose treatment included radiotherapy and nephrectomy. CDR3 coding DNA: TGTGCTAGCAGCTTAGGTCTTAGGGGAACAGATACGCAGTATTTT. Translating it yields CASSLGLRGTDTQYF.